This T cell receptor beta chain was captured in a study of cytomegalovirus exposure and HLA in healthy donors. Overall study findings and caveats: The classifier was said to identify cytomegalovirus status with high specificity and sensitivity.

The V gene's germline CDR1 is MNHEY and CDR2 SMNVEV (reference sequence). This CDR3 is 15 amino acids long. V lost 4 bases, J lost 3 bases, and 16 bases lay in between. The PCR had 60 Vbeta and 13 Jbeta primers. The method was immunoSEQ multiplex PCR; TCRdb's version includes in-frame clones alone and lacks a portion of them. The table includes 180,000 or so clones, about four fifths detected once. In the case of this clone: The antigen remains unidentified.

What was sequenced was PBMCs. The TCR originated in a female donor in good health and CMV-seronegative. The rearrangement joins TRBV27 to TRBJ2-7; D might be TRBD1 (5 bases). The CDR3, as DNA: TGTGCCAGCAGTTCCCGCCCAGGGTCGAACTACGAGCAGTACTTC. It translates to CASSSRPGSNYEQYF.